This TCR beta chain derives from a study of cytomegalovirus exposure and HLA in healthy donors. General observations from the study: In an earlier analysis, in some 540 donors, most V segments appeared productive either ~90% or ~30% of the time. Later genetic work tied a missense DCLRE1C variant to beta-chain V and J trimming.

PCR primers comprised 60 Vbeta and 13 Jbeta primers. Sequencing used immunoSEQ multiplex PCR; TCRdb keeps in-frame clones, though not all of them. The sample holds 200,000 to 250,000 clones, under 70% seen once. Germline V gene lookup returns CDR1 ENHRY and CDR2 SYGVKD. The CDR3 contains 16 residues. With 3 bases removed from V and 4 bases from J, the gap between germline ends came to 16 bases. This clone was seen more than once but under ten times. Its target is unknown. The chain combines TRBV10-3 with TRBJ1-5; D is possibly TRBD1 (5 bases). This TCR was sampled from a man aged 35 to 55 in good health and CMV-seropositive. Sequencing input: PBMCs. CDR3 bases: TGTGCCATCAGTGAAAACCCGGGGGGGGGTAATCAGCCCCAGCATTTT. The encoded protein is CAISENPGGGNQPQHF.